This T cell receptor beta chain was observed in a study of CD8+ T cells in alopecia areata. RNA extraction and reverse transcription yielded cDNA as sequencing template. Produced via immunoSEQ multiplex PCR; TCRdb's table is partial and in-frame only. The repertoire has roughly 100,000 clones, roughly 40% of them found once; the top ten carry 18%. The treatment is: oral pan-JAK inhibitor, 5-10 mg twice daily. Researchers picked out CD4+ and CD8+ T cells from PBMCs by sorting. CDR1 is SQVTM, CDR2 ANQGSEA, per germline. V was clipped by 3 bases and J by 1 base, with 9 bases between them. CDR3 length equals 13 residues. In this sample, this clone turned up a few times.

V is TRBV29-1 and J is TRBJ1-1; D not certain. This TCR was sampled from a human donor with alopecia areata. The sample consisted of CD8+ T cells sorted from blood, taken at week 24, from a patient treated with tofacitinib. The CDR3 loop is CSVDQPRNTEAFF. For the CDR3, the DNA is TGCAGCGTTGATCAGCCGAGGAACACTGAAGCTTTCTTT. Drawing the rest from reference TRBV29-1 and TRBJ1-1, the complete variable domain is SAVISQKPSRDICQRGTSLTIQCQVDSQVTMMFWYRQQPGQSLTLIATANQGSEATYESGFVIDKFPISRPNLTFSTLTVSNMSPEDSSIYLCSVDQPRNTEAFFGQGTRLTVV.